These 23 T cell receptor beta chains share one sample of origin, sequenced in a study of early T cells in non-severe SARS-CoV-2 infection. TCRdb re-analysed the 5' RACE reads in MiXCR, keeping a single row per CDR3 protein. The repertoire has under 30,000 distinct CDR3 sequences, 4% to 5.5% of them found once; the top ten carry about 10%. Sequences were obtained from whole blood. These receptors originate from an adult who was a healthcare worker with PCR-confirmed SARS-CoV-2 infection or an uninfected control (not recorded which).

This clonotype was counted at least ten times. This chain connects TRBV12-3 or TRBV12-4 to TRBJ1-2, with D possibly matching TRBD1 (5 bases). Trimming took 6 bases from V and 4 from J, leaving 18 bases between them. The CDR3 is 15 amino acids. CDR3 nucleotide sequence: TGTGCCAGCAGGCGGTCCGGGACCGGGATCTATGGCTACACCTTC. Translating it yields CASRRSGTGIYGYTF.

This chain joins TRBV2 and TRBJ1-2; 7 bases match TRBD1. CDR3 size: 14 residues. CDR1 SNHLY and CDR2 FYNNEI come from the germline V gene. After removal of 1 base from V and 8 bases from J, the junction contained 7 bases not matched to a gene. CDR3 residues: CASSEGGQYLGYTF. As DNA, the CDR3 is TGTGCCAGCAGTGAAGGGGGACAGTATTTGGGCTACACCTTC.

This clonotype has just a few counts. The V gene is TRBV29-1, the J gene TRBJ2-5, with a weak D call TRBD2 (5 bases). There are 12 residues in the CDR3. The V end was cut by 7 bases, the J end by 4 bases, with 13 bases between. CDR1 is SQVTM and CDR2 is ANQGSEA in the germline V gene. In DNA form, the CDR3 reads TGCAGCGCCTCCGGGGTTATAGAGACCCAGTACTTC. It encodes CSASGVIETQYF. Looking up the rest from reference TRBV29-1 and TRBJ2-5 gives the full variable domain: SAVISQKPSRDICQRGTSLTIQCQVDSQVTMMFWYRQQPGQSLTLIATANQGSEATYESGFVIDKFPISRPNLTFSTLTVSNMSPEDSSIYLCSASGVIETQYFGPGTRLLVL.

The V gene is TRBV5-1, the J gene TRBJ2-1; 8 positions agree with TRBD1. V dropped 3 bases and J dropped 9; count of bases not matched to a gene: 8. Germline CDR1 SGHRS, CDR2 YFSETQ. The CDR3 is 14 residues long. The DNA for the CDR3 is TGCGCCAGCAGCTCCCGGACAGGGTCTGGTGAGCAGTTCTTC. This encodes CASSSRTGSGEQFF.

The chain has TRBV28 and TRBJ2-4; D is unclear. The CDR3 is made up of 16 amino acids. Trimming took off 4 bases at V and 0 bases at J, with 13 bases between the two ends. Germline CDR1 reads MDHEN; CDR2 reads SYDVKM. The CDR3 DNA follows: TGTGCCAGCAGTTCTTCCTCTCCTCTAGCCAAAAACATTCAGTACTTC. This sequence encodes CASSSSSPLAKNIQYF.

This clonotype has a count of ten or more. The chain recombines TRBV7-9 with TRBJ2-1; unclear D gene. Per germline, CDR1 SEHNR and CDR2 FQNEAQ (reference sequence). This CDR3 contains 10 residues. Trimming took off 1 base at V and 8 bases at J, with 0 bases between the two ends. The CDR3 loop is CASSLDEQFF. The CDR3 coding sequence is TGTGCCAGCAGCTTAGATGAGCAGTTCTTC.

This clonotype was observed at least ten times. V gene TRBV30 combines with J gene TRBJ2-3; 7 bases align to TRBD1. Per germline, CDR1 GTSNPN and CDR2 SVGIG (reference sequence). The CDR3 is made up of 14 amino acids. J lost 4 bases, V lost 2 bases, and 6 bases had no gene match. CDR3 in amino acids: CAWSRTGFADTQYF. The CDR3 DNA is TGTGCCTGGAGTAGGACAGGTTTCGCAGATACGCAGTATTTT. The complete variable domain, with remaining parts taken from reference TRBV30 and TRBJ2-3, reads SQTIHQWPATLVQPVGSPLSLECTVEGTSNPNLYWYRQAAGRGLQLLFYSVGIGQISSEVPQNLSASRPQDRQFILSSKKLLLSDSGFYLCAWSRTGFADTQYFGPGTRLTVL.

At least ten counts were recorded for this clonotype. The chain joins TRBV7-8 to TRBJ2-2; maybe TRBD2 (6 bases). V lost 1 base, J lost 11 bases, and 11 bases lay in between. The CDR3 runs 13 residues. CDR1 and CDR2 (germline): SGHVS, FQNEAQ. CDR3 sequence: CASSLVRREELFF. DNA of the CDR3: TGTGCCAGCAGCTTAGTTAGGAGGGAAGAGCTGTTTTTT.

This clonotype was seen repeatedly, ten times or more. The chain is built from TRBV15 and TRBJ1-1, with a possible D match to TRBD1 (5 bases). The CDR3 loop spans 15 amino acids. V lost 4 bases and J lost 5, with 17 bases in between. CDR1 and CDR2 (germline): LNHNV, YYDKDF (reference sequence). The CDR3 loop is CATSIPVWRGTEAFF. In DNA, the CDR3 is TGTGCCACCAGCATACCGGTGTGGAGGGGTACTGAAGCTTTCTTT. Looking up the rest from reference TRBV15 and TRBJ1-1 gives the full variable domain: DAMVIQNPRYQVTQFGKPVTLSCSQTLNHNVMYWYQQKSSQAPKLLFHYYDKDFNNEADTPDNFQSRRPNTSFCFLDIRSPGLGDTAMYLCATSIPVWRGTEAFFGQGTRLTVV.

This clonotype was counted ten times or more. The J gene is TRBJ2-3, the V gene TRBV29-1; 10 bases are a match to TRBD1. Per germline, CDR1 SQVTM and CDR2 ANQGSEA. V lost 6 bases and J lost 6; bases outside the gene matches: 9. This CDR3 has 14 amino acids. Here the CDR3 DNA reads TGCAGCGTCGGACAGGGGGGGCGTGTTGATACGCAGTATTTT. It is translated as CSVGQGGRVDTQYF.

On this clonotype itself: Sequence at one end of the junction differs from germline and may be a read error. The V gene is TRBV28, the J gene TRBJ2-3, with D unresolved. CDR1 is MDHEN and CDR2 is SYDVKM in the germline V gene. The CDR3 extends over 12 amino acids. The CDR3: CVSSLLTDTQYF. The CDR3 bases are TGTGTCAGCAGTTTGCTCACAGATACGCAGTATTTT.

This clonotype was counted ten times or more. The chain couples TRBV11-2 to TRBJ2-3; possibly TRBD1 for D (6 bases). Germline V gene sequence: CDR1 SGHAT, CDR2 FQNNGV. Deletions cut 2 bases from V and 7 bases from J, with 31 bases between. The CDR3 is 20 amino acids. DNA for the CDR3: TGTGCCAGCAGCTTAACCAGGGGTCGGGCACTGGATTTACACAAAAATACGCAGTATTTT. Translation gives CASSLTRGRALDLHKNTQYF.

This clonotype was observed many times. V is TRBV20-1 and J is TRBJ1-1, with TRBD1 as a possible D gene (5 bases). V shed 4 bases and J shed 1 base, with 10 bases lying between them. From germline, CDR1 is DFQATT and CDR2 SNEGSKA (reference sequence). This CDR3 region has 13 residues. Here the CDR3 DNA reads TGCAGTGCTAAGAGGGGAGGGAACACTGAAGCTTTCTTT. It translates to CSAKRGGNTEAFF.

The sample holds many counts of this clonotype. CDR3 DNA sequence: TGTGCCAGCAGGAAGGGGGACTGGGGAGGCTACACCTTC. It specifies CASRKGDWGGYTF. The rearrangement uses TRBV12-3 or TRBV12-4 and TRBJ1-2, with D possibly TRBD1 on 6 matching bases. V shed 6 bases and J shed 8 bases, with 16 bases lying between them. This CDR3 contains 13 residues.

As to this clonotype: A much bigger clone sits one base away, suggesting this may be a read error. The conserved phenylalanine or tryptophan is not found at the CDR3 terminus, so this likely reflects a read error. This rearrangement joins TRBV7-2 to TRBJ1-1; 7 bases agree with TRBD1. Unmatched junction bases numbered 7, after V lost 3 bases and J lost 0 bases. This CDR3 comprises 16 residues. Germline CDR1 and CDR2: SGHTA and FQGNSA. Here the CDR3 DNA reads TGTGCCAGCAGCTTGGGTATACAGGGGATGAACACTGAAGCTTTCCTT. Protein sequence: CASSLGIQGMNTEAFL.

There are many counts of this clonotype. The genes are TRBV6-6 and TRBJ2-5, with a weak D call TRBD2 (5 bases). From germline, CDR1 is MNHNY and CDR2 SVGAGI (reference sequence). With 4 bases removed from V and 4 bases from J, the gap between germline ends came to 16 bases. This CDR3 contains 15 residues. The CDR3 DNA follows: TGTGCCAGCAGTTCGGACCGTAGTGAGGGAGAGACCCAGTACTTC. It translates to CASSSDRSEGETQYF.

This clonotype was counted only a few times. CDR3: CASSLGDGYNEQFF. The DNA for the CDR3 is TGCGCCAGCAGCTTGGGAGACGGTTACAATGAGCAGTTCTTC. The genes are TRBV5-1 and TRBJ2-1; D unresolved. Trimming left V 0 bases short and J 4 bases short, with 8 bases between. Germline CDR1 reads SGHRS; CDR2 reads YFSETQ. The CDR3 is 14 amino acids.

Here the CDR3 DNA reads TGTGCCAGCAGCTCCTCGACAGACCGTAATGAAAAACTGTTTTTT. As protein: CASSSSTDRNEKLFF. The gene calls are TRBV5-4 and TRBJ1-4; D might be TRBD1 (5 bases). Trimming took 3 bases from V and 4 from J, leaving 13 bases between them. The CDR3 is 15 residues long. Germline V CDR1 and CDR2: SGHNT, YYREEE (reference sequence).

This clonotype was recorded a few times. The rearrangement joins TRBV19 to TRBJ2-5, with 9 positions matching TRBD1. Germline V gene sequence: CDR1 LNHDA, CDR2 SQIVND (reference sequence). The V gene end was trimmed by 4 bases and the J gene end by 2 bases; junction bases not matched to a gene: 5. This CDR3 contains 15 residues. CDR3 sequence: CASSKWTGAQETQYF. The CDR3 nucleotides read TGTGCCAGTAGTAAGTGGACAGGGGCGCAAGAGACCCAGTACTTC.

The V and J genes are TRBV5-6 and TRBJ2-7; D may be TRBD2 (6 bases). V shed 4 bases and J shed 5 bases, with 10 bases lying between them. The CDR3 contains 12 residues. Per germline, CDR1 SGHDT and CDR2 YYEEEE. The CDR3 DNA sequence: TGTGCCAGCAGCCCGGGACTCCACGAGCAGTACTTC. It specifies CASSPGLHEQYF.

The CDR3: CASSLDPGVTQYF. DNA of the CDR3: TGTGCCAGCAGCTTAGATCCAGGGGTTACGCAGTATTTT. The chain joins TRBV7-9 to TRBJ2-3, with a tentative D call TRBD1 (6 bases). V was clipped by 1 base and J by 8 bases, with 10 bases between them. Per the germline V gene, CDR1 is SEHNR and CDR2 is FQNEAQ (reference sequence). This CDR3 has 13 residues.

This clonotype was counted between two and nine times. The rearrangement links TRBV7-2 to TRBJ1-5; the match to TRBD1 covers 8 bases. V shed 0 bases and J 3 bases; nucleotides not matched to a gene: 1. The germline CDR1 and CDR2 sequences are SGHTA and FQGNSA. CDR3 size: 15 residues. The CDR3 is CASSLAGQVNQPQHF. CDR3 coding DNA: TGTGCCAGCAGCTTAGCGGGACAGGTCAATCAGCCCCAGCATTTT.

This clonotype appeared a few times. The chain couples TRBV18 to TRBJ2-1, with D tentatively TRBD1 or TRBD2 (5 bases each). This CDR3 region has 14 residues. V was cut by 2 bases and J by 10 bases, with 15 bases left in between. Germline assignment: CDR1 KGHSH and CDR2 LQKENI. Here the CDR3 reads CASSPTGPETEQFF. The CDR3 DNA sequence: TGTGCCAGCTCACCAACGGGGCCAGAGACCGAGCAGTTCTTC.